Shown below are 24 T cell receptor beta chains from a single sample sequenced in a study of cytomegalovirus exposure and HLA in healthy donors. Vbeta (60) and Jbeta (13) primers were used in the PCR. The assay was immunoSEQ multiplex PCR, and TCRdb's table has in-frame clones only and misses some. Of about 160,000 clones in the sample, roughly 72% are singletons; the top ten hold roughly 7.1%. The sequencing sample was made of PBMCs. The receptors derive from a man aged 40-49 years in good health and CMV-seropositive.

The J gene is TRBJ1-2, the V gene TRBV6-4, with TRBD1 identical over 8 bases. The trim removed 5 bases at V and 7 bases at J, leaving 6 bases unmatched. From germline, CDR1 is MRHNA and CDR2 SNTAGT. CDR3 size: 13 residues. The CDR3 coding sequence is TGTGCCAGCAGTCCAACAGGGGGACGTGGCTACACCTTC. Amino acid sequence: CASSPTGGRGYTF.

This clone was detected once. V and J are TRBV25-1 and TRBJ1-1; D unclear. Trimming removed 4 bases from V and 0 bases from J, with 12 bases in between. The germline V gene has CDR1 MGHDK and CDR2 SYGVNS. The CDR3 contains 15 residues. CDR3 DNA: TGTGCCAGCAGTGCGGGGAGGTACATGAACACTGAAGCTTTCTTT. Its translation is CASSAGRYMNTEAFF.

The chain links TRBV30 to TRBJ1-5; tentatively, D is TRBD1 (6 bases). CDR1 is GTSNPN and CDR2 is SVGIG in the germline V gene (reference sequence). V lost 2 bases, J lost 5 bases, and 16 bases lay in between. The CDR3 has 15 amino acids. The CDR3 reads CAWSIGTFLDQPQHF. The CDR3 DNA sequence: TGTGCCTGGAGTATCGGGACATTTCTGGATCAGCCCCAGCATTTT.

In nucleotides, the CDR3 is TGTGCCAGCAGTTTTGGGTTCAGGGAAGACTACGAGCAGTACTTC. This codes for CASSFGFREDYEQYF. The rearrangement uses TRBV28 and TRBJ2-7; D may be TRBD1 (5 bases). V dropped 3 bases and J dropped 3 bases, with 15 bases sitting between them. Germline V lookup: CDR1 MDHEN, CDR2 SYDVKM. This CDR3 contains 15 residues.

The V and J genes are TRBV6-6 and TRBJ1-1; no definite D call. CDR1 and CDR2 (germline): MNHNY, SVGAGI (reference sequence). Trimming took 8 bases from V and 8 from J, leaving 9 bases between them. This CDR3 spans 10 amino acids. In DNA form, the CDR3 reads TGTGCCAGCTTCCTCTTCGAAGCTTTCTTT. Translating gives CASFLFEAFF.

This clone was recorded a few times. Here the CDR3 reads CASSVDQEKSAYGYTF. The CDR3 DNA sequence: TGTGCCAGCAGCGTAGACCAGGAAAAGTCCGCCTATGGCTACACCTTC. J is TRBJ1-2 and V is TRBV9; no reliable D call. V shed 0 bases and J shed 4 bases, with 16 bases lying between them. The CDR3 is 16 amino acids. Looked up from germline, CDR1 is SGDLS and CDR2 is YYNGEE.

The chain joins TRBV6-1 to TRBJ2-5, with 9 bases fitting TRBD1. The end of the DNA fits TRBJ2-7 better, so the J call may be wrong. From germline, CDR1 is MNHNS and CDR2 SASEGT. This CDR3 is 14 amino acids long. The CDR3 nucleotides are TGTGCCAGCAGTGGCCGGGACAGGGACTACGAGCAGTACTTC. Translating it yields CASSGRDRDYEQYF.

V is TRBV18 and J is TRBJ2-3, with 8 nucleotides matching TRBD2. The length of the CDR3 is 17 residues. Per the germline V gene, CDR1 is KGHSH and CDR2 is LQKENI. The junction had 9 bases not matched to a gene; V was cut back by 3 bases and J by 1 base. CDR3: CASSPLGGGTGTDTQYF. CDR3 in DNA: TGTGCCAGCTCACCCCTCGGGGGGGGAACAGGCACAGATACGCAGTATTTT.

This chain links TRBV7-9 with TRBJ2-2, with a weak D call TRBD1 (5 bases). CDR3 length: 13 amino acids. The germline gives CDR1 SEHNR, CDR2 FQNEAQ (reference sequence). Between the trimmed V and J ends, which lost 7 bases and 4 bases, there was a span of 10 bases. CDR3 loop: CASTLQGTGELFF. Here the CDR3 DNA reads TGTGCCAGCACCCTTCAGGGCACCGGGGAGCTGTTTTTT.

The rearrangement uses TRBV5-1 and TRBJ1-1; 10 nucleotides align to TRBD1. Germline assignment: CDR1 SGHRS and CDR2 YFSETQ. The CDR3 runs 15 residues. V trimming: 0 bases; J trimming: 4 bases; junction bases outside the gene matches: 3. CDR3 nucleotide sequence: TGCGCCAGCAGCTTGGAGACAGGGGGCCGCACTGAAGCTTTCTTT. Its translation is CASSLETGGRTEAFF.

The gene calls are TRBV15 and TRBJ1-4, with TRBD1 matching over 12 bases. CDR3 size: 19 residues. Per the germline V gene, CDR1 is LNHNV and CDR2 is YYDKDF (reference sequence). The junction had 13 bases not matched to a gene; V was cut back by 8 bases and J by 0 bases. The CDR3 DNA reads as TGTGCCACCTACAAGAGGGGGACAGGGGGCATTTCAACTAATGAAAAACTGTTTTTT. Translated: CATYKRGTGGISTNEKLFF. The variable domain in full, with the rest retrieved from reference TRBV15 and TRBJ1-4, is DAMVIQNPRYQVTQFGKPVTLSCSQTLNHNVMYWYQQKSSQAPKLLFHYYDKDFNNEADTPDNFQSRRPNTSFCFLDIRSPGLGDTAMYLCATYKRGTGGISTNEKLFFGSGTQLSVL.

This CDR3 is CASSGGRLNTGELFF. In nucleotides, the CDR3 is TGTGCCAGCAGCGGGGGTCGACTGAACACCGGGGAGCTGTTTTTT. This chain connects TRBV25-1 to TRBJ2-2, with a weak D call TRBD2 (6 bases). Trimming pared 6 bases from V and 1 base from J, leaving 12 bases between. The CDR3 loop spans 15 amino acids. CDR1 and CDR2 from the germline V gene are MGHDK and SYGVNS.

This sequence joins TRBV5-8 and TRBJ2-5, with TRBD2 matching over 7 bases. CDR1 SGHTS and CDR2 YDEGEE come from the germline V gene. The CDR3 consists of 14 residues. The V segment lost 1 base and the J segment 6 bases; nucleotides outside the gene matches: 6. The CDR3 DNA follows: TGTGCCAGCAGCTTGCGACTAGCAGGGAAGACCCAGTACTTC. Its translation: CASSLRLAGKTQYF. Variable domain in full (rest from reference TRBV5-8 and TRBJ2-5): EAGVTQSPTHLIKTRGQQATLRCSPISGHTSVYWYQQALGLGLQFLLWYDEGEERNRGNFPPRFSGRQFPNYSSELNVNALELEDSALYLCASSLRLAGKTQYFGPGTRLLVL.

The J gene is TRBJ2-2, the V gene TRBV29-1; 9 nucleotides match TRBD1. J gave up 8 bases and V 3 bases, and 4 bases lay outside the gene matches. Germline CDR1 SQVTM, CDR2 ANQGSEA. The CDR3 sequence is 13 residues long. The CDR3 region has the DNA TGCAGCGTTGAGGTGGACAGGGGAGGGGAGCTGTTTTTT. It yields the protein CSVEVDRGGELFF.

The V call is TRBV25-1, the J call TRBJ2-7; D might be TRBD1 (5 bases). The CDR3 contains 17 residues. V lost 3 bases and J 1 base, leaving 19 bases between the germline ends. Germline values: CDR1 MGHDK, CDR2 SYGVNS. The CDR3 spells CASSDDWPWGPSYEQYF. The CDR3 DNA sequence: TGTGCCAGCAGTGATGACTGGCCGTGGGGCCCATCCTACGAGCAGTACTTC.

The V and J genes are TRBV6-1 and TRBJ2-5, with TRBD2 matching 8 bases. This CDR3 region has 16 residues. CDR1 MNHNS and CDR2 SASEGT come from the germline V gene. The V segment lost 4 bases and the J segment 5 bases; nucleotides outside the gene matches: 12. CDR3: CASSGTASGLRETQYF. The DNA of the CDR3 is TGTGCCAGCAGTGGTACGGCTAGCGGGCTGCGGGAGACCCAGTACTTC.

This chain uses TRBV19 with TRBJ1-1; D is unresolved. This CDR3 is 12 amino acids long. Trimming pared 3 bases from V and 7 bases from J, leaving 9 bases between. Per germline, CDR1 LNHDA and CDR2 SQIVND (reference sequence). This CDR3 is CASSMRDGEAFF. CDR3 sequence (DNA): TGTGCCAGTAGTATGAGGGATGGTGAAGCTTTCTTT.

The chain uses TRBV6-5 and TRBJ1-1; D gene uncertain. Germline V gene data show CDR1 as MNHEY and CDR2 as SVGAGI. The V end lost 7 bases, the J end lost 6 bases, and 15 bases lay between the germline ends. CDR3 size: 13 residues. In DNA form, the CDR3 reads TGTGCCAGCACCCAGACCTTGGCGGCTGAAGCTTTCTTT. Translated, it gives CASTQTLAAEAFF.

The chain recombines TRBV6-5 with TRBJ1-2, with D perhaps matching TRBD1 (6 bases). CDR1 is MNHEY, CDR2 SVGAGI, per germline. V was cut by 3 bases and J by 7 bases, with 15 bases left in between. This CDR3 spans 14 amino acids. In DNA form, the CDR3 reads TGTGCCAGCAGTTATCTAGGACAGAGCCGTGGCTACACCTTC. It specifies CASSYLGQSRGYTF.

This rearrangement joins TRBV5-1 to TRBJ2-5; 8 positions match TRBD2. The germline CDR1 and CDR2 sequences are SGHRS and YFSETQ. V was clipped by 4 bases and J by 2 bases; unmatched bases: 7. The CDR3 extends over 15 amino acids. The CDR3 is CASSPGLVGQETQYF. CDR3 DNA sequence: TGCGCCAGCAGCCCGGGACTAGTGGGGCAAGAGACCCAGTACTTC.

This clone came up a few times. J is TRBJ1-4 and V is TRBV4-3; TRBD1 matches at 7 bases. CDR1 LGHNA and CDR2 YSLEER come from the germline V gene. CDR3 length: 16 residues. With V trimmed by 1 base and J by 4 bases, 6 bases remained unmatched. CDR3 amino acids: CASSQGRGQGNEKLFF. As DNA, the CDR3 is TGCGCCAGCAGCCAAGGGAGGGGGCAGGGTAATGAAAAACTGTTTTTT.

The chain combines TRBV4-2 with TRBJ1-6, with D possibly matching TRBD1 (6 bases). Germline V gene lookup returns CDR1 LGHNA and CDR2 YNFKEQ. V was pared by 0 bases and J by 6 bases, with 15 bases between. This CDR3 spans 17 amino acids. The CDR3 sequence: CASSQDQGQTINSPLHF. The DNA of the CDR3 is TGTGCCAGCAGCCAAGATCAGGGACAAACTATTAATTCACCCCTCCACTTT.

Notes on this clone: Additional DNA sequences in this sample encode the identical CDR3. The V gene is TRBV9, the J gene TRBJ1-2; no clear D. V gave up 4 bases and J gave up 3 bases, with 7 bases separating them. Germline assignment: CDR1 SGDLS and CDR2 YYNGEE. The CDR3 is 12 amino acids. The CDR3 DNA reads TGTGCCAGCAGCCCTCCAGACTATGGCTACACCTTC. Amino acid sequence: CASSPPDYGYTF.

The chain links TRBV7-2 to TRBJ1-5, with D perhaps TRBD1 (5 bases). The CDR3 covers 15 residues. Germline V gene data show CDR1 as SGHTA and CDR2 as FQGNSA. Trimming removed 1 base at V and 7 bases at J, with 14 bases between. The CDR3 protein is CASSLEGDGGQPQHF. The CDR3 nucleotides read TGTGCCAGCAGCTTAGAAGGGGACGGAGGGCAGCCCCAGCATTTT.